One T cell receptor beta chain is described in this entry. Its specificity is not known. V lost 11 bases to trimming and J lost 7 bases, with 12 bases between them. Germline V gives CDR1 SNHLY, CDR2 FYNNEI. This CDR3 comprises 12 residues. cDNA synthesis used the whole RNA isolate, giving expressed TCRB sequences. Measured with immunoSEQ multiplex PCR; TCRdb has only the in-frame clones, and not every one. Here the sample spans 130,000 or so clones, approximately 10% being singletons. The sample originates from a study of beta chain features in type 1 diabetes. Study conclusions and caveats: Moderate yet significant TCRB CDR3 shortening was seen in Type 1 diabetes patients in all four CD4+ subsets.

The chain joins TRBV2 to TRBJ1-6; perhaps TRBD1 as D (6 bases). Sequencing was performed on central memory CD4+ T cells from blood. The sequence was obtained from a man in his thirties or forties with type 1 diabetes. CDR3 sequence: CALGGGNSPLHF. CDR3 in DNA: TGTGCCCTAGGGGGAGGGAATTCACCCCTCCACTTT. Full variable domain (rest looked up from reference TRBV2 and TRBJ1-6): EPEVTQTPSHQVTQMGQEVILRCVPISNHLYFYWYRQILGQKVEFLVSFYNNEISEKSEIFDDQFSVERPDGSNFTLKIRSTKLEDSAMYFCALGGGNSPLHFGNGTRLTVT.